One sample yielded the 29 T cell receptor beta chains listed below, sequenced in a study of blood T cell repertoires in COVID-19. Assay: immunoSEQ multiplex PCR; the TCRdb copy retains only in-frame clones and omits some. The sample carries about 73,000 clones, about four fifths recorded once. The sequencing sample was made of peripheral blood. The receptors derive from a woman aged 65 to 85 with acute or convalescent COVID-19.

The chain has TRBV6-6 and TRBJ1-5; tentative D call: TRBD1 (5 bases). This CDR3 is 16 amino acids long. Looked up from germline, CDR1 is MNHNY and CDR2 is SVGAGI (reference sequence). The V gene lost 2 bases and the J gene lost 6 bases, with 17 bases spanning the gap. The CDR3 is CASSYRHNSRGQPQHF. The CDR3 DNA reads as TGTGCCAGCAGTTACCGCCACAACTCAAGGGGTCAGCCCCAGCATTTT.

The sample holds a few counts of this clone. The chain couples TRBV19 to TRBJ2-1; 9 nucleotides match TRBD2. The CDR3 length is 12 residues. The V segment lost 4 bases and the J segment 10 bases; nucleotides outside the gene matches: 2. Germline-derived CDR1 and CDR2 are LNHDA and SQIVND (reference sequence). The chain's CDR3 is CASSSGRGEQFF. The CDR3 DNA reads TGTGCCAGTAGTAGCGGGAGGGGCGAGCAGTTCTTC.

J is TRBJ1-6 and V is TRBV28; 8 positions match TRBD1. V gave up 4 bases and J gave up 9 bases; unmatched junction bases: 8. The CDR3 spans 15 residues. CDR1 and CDR2 from the germline V gene are MDHEN and SYDVKM. CDR3 protein: CASSSHGQGSSPLHF. In DNA form, the CDR3 reads TGTGCCAGCAGTTCCCACGGACAGGGTAGTTCACCCCTCCACTTT. Full variable domain (missing parts from reference TRBV28 and TRBJ1-6): DVKVTQSSRYLVKRTGEKVFLECVQDMDHENMFWYRQDPGLGLRLIYFSYDVKMKEKGDIPEGYSVSREKKERFSLILESASTNQTSMYLCASSSHGQGSSPLHFGNGTRLTVT.

This clone was picked up a small number of times. The V and J genes are TRBV7-3 and TRBJ2-2; the match to TRBD2 covers 10 bases. Losses at the gene ends were 5 bases for V and 0 bases for J; bases not matched to a gene: 3. The CDR3 sequence is 16 residues long. The germline CDR1 and CDR2 sequences are SGHTA and FQGTGA. Here the CDR3 reads CASSLTSGANTGELFF. CDR3 sequence (DNA): TGTGCCAGCAGCCTTACTAGCGGGGCGAACACCGGGGAGCTGTTTTTT.

Only a few counts were recorded for this clone. The chain uses TRBV27 and TRBJ1-1; unclear D gene. Between the trimmed V and J ends, which lost 4 bases and 3 bases, there was a span of 6 bases. This CDR3 is 12 amino acids long. Germline values: CDR1 MNHEY, CDR2 SMNVEV (reference sequence). In DNA, the CDR3 is TGTGCCAGCAGTTCAGTACACACTGAAGCTTTCTTT. It is translated as CASSSVHTEAFF.

The rearrangement uses TRBV11-2 and TRBJ2-5, with D unclear. V lost 3 bases and J 3 bases, leaving 8 bases between the germline ends. CDR1 is SGHAT and CDR2 is FQNNGV in the germline V gene. The CDR3 is 13 amino acids. The CDR3 DNA sequence: TGTGCCAGCAGCTTCATCCCTAAAGAGACCCAGTACTTC. Its protein is CASSFIPKETQYF.

The chain carries TRBV5-1 and TRBJ2-3; 11 positions match TRBD2. Germline V gives CDR1 SGHRS, CDR2 YFSETQ. V shed 2 bases and J 4 bases; nucleotides not matched to a gene: 3. This CDR3 is 15 amino acids long. This CDR3 is CASSFLAGGPDTQYF. CDR3 coding DNA: TGCGCCAGCAGCTTCCTAGCGGGAGGTCCAGATACGCAGTATTTT.

This clone was recorded a few times. The chain uses TRBV14 and TRBJ2-7, with 9 positions matching TRBD1. The CDR3 length is 14 residues. Per germline, CDR1 SGHDN and CDR2 FVKESK. Trimming at V came to 4 bases and at J to 5 bases, leaving 6 bases not matched to a gene. The CDR3 DNA is TGTGCCAGCAGCCGGTTGGGACAGGGACACGAGCAGTACTTC. This gives the protein CASSRLGQGHEQYF.

This clone is labeled as medium-sized. V and J are TRBV18 and TRBJ1-1; TRBD1 matches at 7 bases. Germline V gene sequence: CDR1 KGHSH, CDR2 LQKENI. Losses at the gene ends were 3 bases for V and 0 bases for J; bases not matched to a gene: 7. The CDR3 is 16 amino acids. The DNA of the CDR3 is TGTGCCAGCTCACCCGGGACAGCCACTATGAACACTGAAGCTTTCTTT. It yields the protein CASSPGTATMNTEAFF.

This rearrangement joins TRBV19 to TRBJ1-5, with D unresolved. The CDR3 contains 17 residues. Looked up from germline, CDR1 is LNHDA and CDR2 is SQIVND (reference sequence). The V gene lost 1 base and the J gene lost 0 bases, with 13 bases spanning the gap. The CDR3 DNA reads TGTGCCAGTAGTATAGGGGGTGGAGGGTCTAGCAATCAGCCCCAGCATTTT. Translation: CASSIGGGGSSNQPQHF.

Points on this clone: At one of its ends the junction is not consistent with the germline gene, which may arise from a read error. The chain combines TRBV15 with TRBJ2-1; no clear D. In germline, CDR1 is LNHNV, CDR2 YYDKDF (reference sequence). The CDR3 length is 15 residues. The CDR3: CVTSREVGYLHEQFF. The CDR3 DNA sequence: TGTGTCACCAGCAGAGAAGTGGGCTATCTCCATGAGCAGTTCTTC. Full variable domain (missing parts from reference TRBV15 and TRBJ2-1): DAMVIQNPRYQVTQFGKPVTLSCSQTLNHNVMYWYQQKSSQAPKLLFHYYDKDFNNEADTPDNFQSRRPNTSFCFLDIRSPGLGDTAMYLCVTSREVGYLHEQFFGPGTRLTVL.

This clone has only one observation. The chain recombines TRBV14 with TRBJ2-7; 11 nucleotides match TRBD1. CDR3 length: 15 residues. V shed 4 bases and J 5 bases; nucleotides not matched to a gene: 7. Germline V gene sequence: CDR1 SGHDN, CDR2 FVKESK. CDR3 bases: TGTGCCAGCAGCCGACGGACAGGGGGCGGGCACGAGCAGTACTTC. Amino acids: CASSRRTGGGHEQYF. Full variable domain (missing parts from reference TRBV14 and TRBJ2-7): EAGVTQFPSHSVIEKGQTVTLRCDPISGHDNLYWYRRVMGKEIKFLLHFVKESKQDESGMPNNRFLAERTGGTYSTLKVQPAELEDSGVYFCASSRRTGGGHEQYFGPGTRLTVT.

The chain carries TRBV19 and TRBJ1-5; a weak D match, TRBD1 (5 bases). Per germline, CDR1 LNHDA and CDR2 SQIVND (reference sequence). Trimming removed 3 bases at V and 7 bases at J, with 13 bases between. The CDR3 loop spans 14 amino acids. The CDR3 DNA sequence: TGTGCCAGTAGTATTGAGACAGTATTACAGCCCCAGCATTTT. Translation: CASSIETVLQPQHF.

The J gene is TRBJ1-4, the V gene TRBV12-5, with TRBD1 as a possible D gene (5 bases). Between the trimmed V and J ends, which lost 1 base and 7 bases, there was a span of 13 bases. Looked up from germline, CDR1 is LGHNT and CDR2 is FRNRAP. The CDR3 is 15 amino acids. The CDR3 here is CASGLARGGTEKLFF. DNA of the CDR3: TGTGCTAGTGGTTTGGCCCGTGGGGGGACTGAAAAACTGTTTTTT.

The rearrangement uses TRBV7-4 and TRBJ1-4; TRBD1 might be the D (6 bases). The CDR3 is 13 amino acids. Trimming pared 1 base from V and 8 bases from J, leaving 8 bases between. Germline loops: CDR1 SGHVT, CDR2 SQSDAQ. CDR3 residues: CASSLGRGEKLFF. The DNA of the CDR3 is TGTGCCAGCAGCTTAGGCAGGGGCGAAAAACTGTTTTTT.

This clone was detected once. The CDR3 DNA is TGTGCTAGTGGTTTGCTCCTCTCGCGGGGGCTTAGGGGCAATGAGCAGTTCTTC. Translated, it gives CASGLLLSRGLRGNEQFF. The J gene is TRBJ2-1, the V gene TRBV12-5; perhaps TRBD2 as D (7 bases). Trimming removed 2 bases at V and 6 bases at J, with 23 bases between. Germline lookup yields CDR1 LGHNT and CDR2 FRNRAP. The CDR3 totals 18 residues. The complete variable domain, with remaining parts taken from reference TRBV12-5 and TRBJ2-1, reads DARVTQTPRHKVTEMGQEVTMRCQPILGHNTVFWYRQTMMQGLELLAYFRNRAPLDDSGMPKDRFSAEMPDATLATLKIQPSEPRDSAVYFCASGLLLSRGLRGNEQFFGPGTRLTVL.

The rearrangement joins TRBV28 to TRBJ1-1, with 7 bases fitting TRBD1. Germline values: CDR1 MDHEN, CDR2 SYDVKM. The V gene end was trimmed by 6 bases and the J gene end by 2 bases; junction bases not matched to a gene: 6. The CDR3 is 14 residues long. The CDR3 here is CASSQRQGNTEAFF. The CDR3, as DNA: TGTGCCAGCAGCCAAAGACAGGGAAACACTGAAGCTTTCTTT.

The chain joins TRBV3-1 (or the pseudogene TRBV3-2) to TRBJ2-3; no definite D call. Germline assignment: CDR1 LGHDT and CDR2 YNNKEL (reference sequence). This CDR3 has 15 amino acids. V was shortened by 1 base and J by 1 base, with 9 bases between the two germline ends. CDR3: CASSQAATRTDTQYF. CDR3 DNA: TGTGCCAGCAGCCAAGCCGCGACTCGCACAGATACGCAGTATTTT.

This sequence joins TRBV6-5 and TRBJ2-7; the D gene is possibly TRBD2 (7 bases). From germline, CDR1 is MNHEY and CDR2 SVGAGI. Trimming took 7 bases from V and 6 from J, leaving 19 bases between them. The CDR3 runs 14 residues. This CDR3 is CASTKGGGSFEQYF. The CDR3 DNA is TGTGCCAGCACCAAAGGGGGGGGTTCATTCGAGCAGTACTTC.

This clone was counted a few times. The chain employs TRBV6-5 and TRBJ2-7, with D possibly TRBD2 on 7 matching bases. This CDR3 is 13 amino acids long. Trimming left V 5 bases short and J 0 bases short, with 8 bases between. The germline gives CDR1 MNHEY, CDR2 SVGAGI. The CDR3 sequence is CASSRGGSYEQYF. In nucleotides, the CDR3 is TGTGCCAGCAGTAGGGGGGGCTCCTACGAGCAGTACTTC.

The V call is TRBV27, the J call TRBJ2-7, with 9 bases fitting TRBD2. The CDR3 is made up of 14 amino acids. V shed 3 bases, J shed 3 bases, and the junction held 3 bases outside the gene matches. Germline V gene sequence: CDR1 MNHEY, CDR2 SMNVEV (reference sequence). CDR3 sequence reads: CASSLVAGVYEQYF. DNA of the CDR3: TGTGCCAGCAGTTTGGTAGCGGGAGTCTACGAGCAGTACTTC.

V and J are TRBV18 and TRBJ1-5, with 8 bases lining up with TRBD1. Looked up from germline, CDR1 is KGHSH and CDR2 is LQKENI. The trim removed 3 bases at V and 1 base at J, leaving 5 bases unmatched. CDR3 size: 16 residues. The CDR3 reads CASSPPGGSSNQPQHF. CDR3 coding DNA: TGTGCCAGCTCACCGCCAGGGGGCTCGAGCAATCAGCCCCAGCATTTT.

The chain links TRBV28 to TRBJ1-5; 10 bases are shared with TRBD1. CDR3 length: 16 residues. Germline CDR1 reads MDHEN; CDR2 reads SYDVKM. V shed 6 bases, J shed 5 bases, and the junction held 10 bases outside the gene matches. For the CDR3, the DNA is TGTGCCAGCAGACTACTCCGGGACAGGGGCGATCAGCCCCAGCATTTT. This translates into CASRLLRDRGDQPQHF.

This chain links TRBV7-9 with TRBJ1-6; the D is unclear. The germline gives CDR1 SEHNR, CDR2 FQNEAQ (reference sequence). V was cut by 3 bases and J by 8 bases, with 5 bases left in between. The CDR3 runs to 12 residues. CDR3: CASSLAYSPLHF. DNA of the CDR3: TGTGCCAGCAGCTTGGCTTATTCACCCCTCCACTTT.

The chain has TRBV10-3 and TRBJ2-3; 11 nucleotides line up with TRBD2. CDR1 and CDR2 (germline): ENHRY, SYGVKD. Germline trimming cut 4 bases from V and 2 bases from J; bases unmatched to any gene: 2. The CDR3 totals 15 residues. DNA for the CDR3: TGTGCCATCAGTGTAGCGGGAGGGCACACAGATACGCAGTATTTT. Its translation is CAISVAGGHTDTQYF.

The chain has TRBV2 and TRBJ2-2; TRBD1 might be the D (6 bases). CDR3 length: 14 residues. V was trimmed by 5 bases and J by 3 bases, leaving 10 bases between them. Per germline, CDR1 SNHLY and CDR2 FYNNEI. The CDR3 sequence: CASSRRGDTGELFF. CDR3 nucleotide sequence: TGTGCCAGCAGTCGCAGGGGTGACACCGGGGAGCTGTTTTTT.

This clone was counted a few times. The chain carries TRBV6-4 and TRBJ1-1; D is undetermined. CDR3 length: 12 amino acids. The germline gives CDR1 MRHNA, CDR2 SNTAGT. V was clipped by 8 bases and J by 10 bases, with 17 bases between them. CDR3 sequence: CASRGGGGVAFF. The CDR3 DNA follows: TGTGCCAGCCGTGGAGGTGGAGGTGTAGCTTTCTTT.

The rearrangement uses TRBV11-2 and TRBJ2-2, with 8 bases that match TRBD1. J gave up 2 bases and V 5 bases, and 7 bases lay outside the gene matches. Germline V gene data show CDR1 as SGHAT and CDR2 as FQNNGV. CDR3 size: 16 residues. CDR3 DNA sequence: TGTGCCAGCAGCCCCCGGACAGGGAAAAACACCGGGGAGCTGTTTTTT. Amino acids: CASSPRTGKNTGELFF.

J is TRBJ2-1 and V is TRBV10-1, with 8 bases that match TRBD2. The trim removed 2 bases at V and 13 bases at J, leaving 7 bases unmatched. Germline V lookup: CDR1 WNHNN, CDR2 SYGVQD (reference sequence). This CDR3 region has 13 residues. Written as DNA, the CDR3 is TGCGCCAGCAGTGAGGGGGGGAGCGGGAGACAGTTCTTC. It yields the protein CASSEGGSGRQFF.